The source of this T cell receptor (beta chain) is a study of blood T cell repertoires in COVID-19. This CDR3 comprises 15 residues. CDR1 is SNHLY and CDR2 is FYNNEI in the germline V gene. V lost 6 bases, J lost 6 bases, and 15 bases lay in between. Study processing details: Amplified reference gene primers provided the basis for estimating nucleated cell counts. Sequenced by immunoSEQ multiplex PCR; TCRdb stores in-frame clones only, minus some. That table supplies the V and J calls and clone size; D and trimming were determined from the DNA. The repertoire includes 110,000 or so clones, approximately 79% of them detected once, and 2% to 3% sits in the top ten.

V and J are TRBV2 and TRBJ1-6; tentative D call: TRBD1 (5 bases). The sequenced sample consisted of peripheral blood. This clonotype was obtained from a man aged 50 to 60 with acute or convalescent COVID-19. CDR3 region: CASRVSAGGNSPLHF. The CDR3 coding sequence is TGTGCCAGCAGGGTGAGCGCGGGGGGTAATTCACCCCTCCACTTT.